Below are 21 T cell receptor beta chains sequenced from a single sample in a study of blood T cell repertoires in COVID-19 (TCRdb year 2020). The library was made by the immunoSEQ multiplex PCR assay. Entries here come from immuneACCESS through TCRdb and include only in-frame sequences with V and J called. Some clones fail to appear in such tables; in the studies checked, an unresolved V gene covers under half of the shortfall, and the cause of the remainder is unknown. This sample gives about 210,000 clones in total; around 90% of them show up just once. Around 1.5% of the sample is held by the ten biggest clonotypes. Sequencing was done on a sample of peripheral blood. These receptors were taken from a man between 18 and 29 years old with active or convalescent COVID-19.

The genes are TRBV6-5 and TRBJ2-3; 8 bases are shared with TRBD1. This CDR3 region has 15 residues. The junction had 6 bases not matched to a gene; V was cut back by 5 bases and J by 2 bases. Germline values: CDR1 MNHEY, CDR2 SVGAGI. This CDR3 is CASSKTGDSTDTQYF. The CDR3, as DNA: TGTGCCAGCAGTAAGACAGGGGATTCCACAGATACGCAGTATTTT.

This clone showed up just once. The V gene is TRBV3-1 (or the pseudogene TRBV3-2), the J gene TRBJ2-1; 15 bases map to TRBD2. V was pared by 4 bases and J by 9 bases, with 7 bases of the junction left unmatched. Germline-derived CDR1 and CDR2 are LGHDT and YNNKEL (reference sequence). This CDR3 region has 16 residues. CDR3 bases: TGTGCCAGCAGCCGACTACCGGGACTAGCGGGAGGTGAGCAGTTCTTC. This gives the protein CASSRLPGLAGGEQFF.

This clone was picked up many times. The chain employs TRBV14 and TRBJ1-2; tentative D call: TRBD1 (6 bases). Trimming removed 4 bases from V and 8 bases from J, with 14 bases in between. The germline V gene encodes CDR1 SGHDN and CDR2 FVKESK. This CDR3 has 13 residues. The DNA of the CDR3 is TGTGCCAGCAGCCGCCACAGGGTTTCGGGCTACACCTTC. Its translation: CASSRHRVSGYTF.

The V call is TRBV5-1, the J call TRBJ1-1, with TRBD1 matching 9 bases. J gave up 0 bases and V 4 bases, and 10 bases lay outside the gene matches. This CDR3 is 17 amino acids long. Per germline, CDR1 SGHRS and CDR2 YFSETQ. The CDR3 is CASSDRDRVPMNTEAFF. The CDR3 DNA follows: TGCGCCAGCAGCGACCGGGACAGGGTCCCCATGAACACTGAAGCTTTCTTT.

The DNA of the CDR3 is TGTGCCAGCAGCCCAATACAGGGCAATCAGCCCCAGCATTTT. It yields the protein CASSPIQGNQPQHF. The chain couples TRBV7-2 to TRBJ1-5; a possible D gene is TRBD1 (5 bases). CDR1 SGHTA and CDR2 FQGNSA come from the germline V gene. This CDR3 spans 14 amino acids. V lost 5 bases to trimming and J lost 2 bases, with 10 bases between them.

V and J are TRBV30 and TRBJ2-7, with 13 bases aligning to TRBD2. The CDR3 contains 14 residues. The V gene end was trimmed by 5 bases and the J gene end by 4 bases; junction bases not matched to a gene: 5. Germline V gives CDR1 GTSNPN, CDR2 SVGIG (reference sequence). DNA for the CDR3: TGTGCCTGGGAACGGACTAGCGGGAGATACGAGCAGTACTTC. As protein: CAWERTSGRYEQYF.

The chain has TRBV3-1 (or the pseudogene TRBV3-2) and TRBJ2-3; D gene ambiguous. The germline V and J ends were trimmed by 5 bases and 5 bases, with 14 bases remaining between them. This CDR3 spans 14 amino acids. Per the germline V gene, CDR1 is LGHDT and CDR2 is YNNKEL (reference sequence). CDR3 sequence: CASSASVVIDTQYF. CDR3 bases: TGTGCCAGCAGCGCCTCGGTAGTTATAGATACGCAGTATTTT.

The rearrangement links TRBV25-1 to TRBJ1-2, with unresolved D. This CDR3 has 14 amino acids. Per the germline V gene, CDR1 is MGHDK and CDR2 is SYGVNS. Trimming removed 3 bases from V and 0 bases from J, with 8 bases in between. The CDR3 nucleotides are TGTGCCAGCAGTGATCTAATAGCTAACTATGGCTACACCTTC. Its protein product is CASSDLIANYGYTF.

This chain's CDR3 is CASFRGFGNQPQHF. The CDR3 DNA sequence: TGTGCCAGCTTCCGGGGGTTTGGCAATCAGCCCCAGCATTTT. The rearrangement joins TRBV2 to TRBJ1-5; perhaps TRBD1 as D (5 bases). The CDR3 consists of 14 residues. The V gene lost 8 bases and the J gene lost 2 bases, with 13 bases spanning the gap. The germline CDR1 and CDR2 sequences are SNHLY and FYNNEI.

This rearrangement joins TRBV5-4 to TRBJ2-7; D possibly corresponds to TRBD2 (6 bases). Germline V gives CDR1 SGHNT, CDR2 YYREEE (reference sequence). Trimming pared 4 bases from V and 6 bases from J, leaving 20 bases between. This CDR3 has 15 amino acids. The CDR3 here is CASSPRLGLSGEQYF. The CDR3 bases are TGTGCCAGCAGCCCACGCCTGGGACTGTCAGGCGAGCAGTACTTC.

The gene calls are TRBV10-1 and TRBJ1-1, with 7 bases fitting TRBD1. In germline, CDR1 is WNHNN, CDR2 SYGVQD (reference sequence). The CDR3 runs 15 residues. Trimming took 0 bases from V and 4 from J; bases not matched to a gene: 5. CDR3 DNA sequence: TGCGCCAGCAGTGAGTCGACAGGGAGAGGCACTGAAGCTTTCTTT. Translation gives CASSESTGRGTEAFF.

The chain carries TRBV2 and TRBJ1-5, with 8 positions matching TRBD1. Germline V lookup: CDR1 SNHLY, CDR2 FYNNEI. V lost 6 bases to trimming and J lost 1 base; unmatched junction nucleotides: 5. The CDR3 is 15 residues long. The CDR3 nucleotides read TGTGCCAGCAGCCGACAGGGGTTGAGCAATCAGCCCCAGCATTTT. Protein sequence: CASSRQGLSNQPQHF.

The J gene is TRBJ2-1, the V gene TRBV19; 9 bases are shared with TRBD1. The CDR3 extends over 16 amino acids. Germline V gives CDR1 LNHDA, CDR2 SQIVND (reference sequence). J gave up 2 bases and V 4 bases, and 6 bases lay outside the gene matches. Here the CDR3 DNA reads TGTGCCAGTAGTACCAACAGGGGGCCGGCCTACAATGAGCAGTTCTTC. This sequence encodes CASSTNRGPAYNEQFF.

The chain uses TRBV27 and TRBJ1-2, with 8 bases fitting TRBD1. The germline gives CDR1 MNHEY, CDR2 SMNVEV (reference sequence). The J segment lost 8 bases and the V segment lost 9 bases, leaving 17 bases of the junction unmatched. The CDR3 is 15 residues long. The CDR3 here is CARGITRTGKGGYTF. CDR3 in DNA: TGTGCCAGGGGGATTACTCGGACAGGGAAGGGGGGCTACACCTTC.

The rearrangement joins TRBV6-6 to TRBJ2-1; D unclear. Germline V gene sequence: CDR1 MNHNY, CDR2 SVGAGI (reference sequence). This CDR3 contains 14 residues. V lost 2 bases, J lost 6 bases, and 11 bases lay in between. The CDR3 DNA reads TGTGCCAGCAGTTACGCACAGTATGGCAATGAGCAGTTCTTC. Translation: CASSYAQYGNEQFF.

The V call is TRBV19, the J call TRBJ1-4, with 10 positions matching TRBD1. The CDR3 sequence is 18 residues long. With 3 bases clipped from V and 2 bases from J, the junction kept 9 bases outside the gene matches. Germline CDR1 is LNHDA and CDR2 is SQIVND (reference sequence). The CDR3 DNA reads TGTGCCAGTAGTATTTTGCGGGACAGGGGAAGCACTAATGAAAAACTGTTTTTT. It is translated as CASSILRDRGSTNEKLFF.

The V and J genes are TRBV2 and TRBJ1-6; 7 bases are a match to TRBD1. The J segment lost 7 bases and the V segment lost 4 bases, leaving 4 bases of the junction unmatched. Germline V gene sequence: CDR1 SNHLY, CDR2 FYNNEI. The CDR3 totals 14 residues. DNA of the CDR3: TGTGCCAGCAGTGGTAGACAGGGAAATTCACCCCTCCACTTT. It codes for CASSGRQGNSPLHF.

The chain joins TRBV7-8 to TRBJ2-1; 10 bases are a match to TRBD1. The germline gives CDR1 SGHVS, CDR2 FQNEAQ. V shed 0 bases and J 7 bases; nucleotides not matched to a gene: 18. CDR3 length: 20 amino acids. The CDR3 here is CASSLAFPTFRTGGLNEQFF. DNA for the CDR3: TGTGCCAGCAGCTTAGCGTTTCCTACATTTCGGACAGGGGGACTTAATGAGCAGTTCTTC.

In its sample, this clone was seen a few times. This chain connects TRBV7-9 to TRBJ2-2; TRBD2 agrees at 7 bases. CDR3 size: 15 residues. Per germline, CDR1 SEHNR and CDR2 FQNEAQ (reference sequence). V was pared by 1 base and J by 4 bases, with 3 bases of the junction left unmatched. DNA of the CDR3: TGTGCCAGCAGCTTAGGGACTAGGTTCACCGGGGAGCTGTTTTTT. This sequence encodes CASSLGTRFTGELFF.

This chain joins TRBV6-5 and TRBJ2-1; 9 nucleotides line up with TRBD1. V shed 0 bases and J 8 bases; nucleotides not matched to a gene: 8. This CDR3 has 16 residues. Germline V gene data show CDR1 as MNHEY and CDR2 as SVGAGI. The CDR3 region is CASSYSLGTGLYEQFF. The CDR3, as DNA: TGTGCCAGCAGTTACTCTCTGGGGACAGGGTTGTATGAGCAGTTCTTC.

This chain connects TRBV10-3 to TRBJ2-3; D might be TRBD2 (6 bases). This CDR3 has 12 amino acids. The V gene's germline CDR1 is ENHRY and CDR2 SYGVKD. Trimming took off 7 bases at V and 10 bases at J, with 15 bases between the two ends. The CDR3 nucleotides are TGTGCCATCACGGGATCGAGCGGGTCGCAGTATTTT. It is translated as CAITGSSGSQYF.